This TCR beta chain was found in a study of technical replicates of blood from a few donors. CDR3 size: 14 residues. V dropped 2 bases and J dropped 7 bases, with 12 bases sitting between them. Germline assignment: CDR1 MNHNS and CDR2 SASEGT. Some clones are missing from TCRdb's copy, which holds only in-frame ones; the method was immunoSEQ multiplex PCR. The table has 60,000 to 65,000 clones, around 87% seen once; the top ten hold over 4.5%. The sequenced sample was PBMCs. V and J are TRBV6-1 and TRBJ1-5, with D tentatively TRBD1 (6 bases). The source of this sequence is a human donor in good health. Some clones in this sample may be carry-over from other donors' samples. CDR3: CASSEIQGRQPQHF. The DNA of the CDR3 is TGTGCCAGCAGTGAAATACAGGGCCGGCAGCCCCAGCATTTT.